The rows below give T cell receptor beta chains drawn from one sample of a study of blood T cell repertoires in COVID-19. The protocol was immunoSEQ multiplex PCR, while the TCRdb copy is restricted to in-frame clones and leaves out a portion. There are approximately 78,000 clones in the sample; nearly 90% occur only once, and approximately 28% lies in the top ten. Sequencing was performed on peripheral blood. The receptors were sampled from a man between 45 and 60 years old with acute or convalescent COVID-19. Both conserved end residues are part of each CDR3. A D gene is named only where the DNA matches it firmly. Size tells how often a clone was seen (once, few, many) or the class of an expanded clone, and some rows leave it out.

-	TRBD1	TRBV5-1	TRBJ1-1	CASSLTGTGDGTEAFF	TGCGCCAGCAGCTTAACCGGGACAGGGGATGGAACTGAAGCTTTCTTT
-	TRBD1	TRBV7-9	TRBJ2-7	CASSPPTGARDEQYF	TGTGCCAGCAGCCCCCCCACAGGGGCCCGAGACGAGCAGTACTTC
-	TRBD1	TRBV25-1	TRBJ1-2	CASSGTGGDPDYGYTF	TGTGCCAGCAGTGGGACAGGGGGCGATCCGGACTATGGCTACACCTTC
-	-	TRBV28	TRBJ2-1	CASNSAGLLYNEQFF	TGTGCCAGCAATTCGGCGGGCCTGCTCTACAATGAGCAGTTCTTC
-	-	TRBV29-1	TRBJ2-5	CSVGQGETQYF	TGCAGCGTCGGGCAGGGAGAGACCCAGTACTTC
-	TRBD1	TRBV7-2	TRBJ1-1	CASSSPGTGENTEAFF	TGTGCCAGCAGCTCGCCCGGGACAGGGGAGAACACTGAAGCTTTCTTT
-	TRBD1	TRBV7-8	TRBJ2-7	CASSLEGSAGGYYEQYF	TGTGCCAGCAGCTTAGAGGGAAGTGCAGGGGGATACTACGAGCAGTACTTC
-	-	TRBV30	TRBJ2-1	CAWSVRGNEQFF	TGTGCCTGGAGTGTACGGGGGAATGAGCAGTTCTTC
-	-	TRBV19	TRBJ2-2	CASSIQRSAGELFF	TGTGCCAGTAGTATCCAACGGTCCGCCGGGGAGCTGTTTTTT
once	-	TRBV5-4	TRBJ1-1	CASSTRQLNTEAFF	TGTGCCAGCAGCACAAGACAGTTGAACACTGAAGCTTTCTTT
-	TRBD1	TRBV6-5	TRBJ2-7	CASSYVWDRNYEQYF	TGTGCCAGCAGTTACGTCTGGGACAGGAACTACGAGCAGTACTTC